These T cell receptor beta chains were read from a single sample in a study of T-cell reconstitution after alpha-beta-depleted transplantation in children. TCRdb recomputed calls from the PCR reads with MiXCR, one row per CDR3 protein. The sample lists around 200,000 distinct CDR3 sequences, under 9.5% occurring once. Here the sequenced sample was PBMCs from the stem cell graft donor, taken from the stem cell graft. The receptors here all came from a human donor who donated a stem cell graft to a child with acute lymphoblastic leukemia. The CDR3 runs from the conserved cysteine through the conserved F or W. A D gene is named only where the DNA matches it firmly. The size of a clone is reported for some rows only, either as once, few or many, or as a class for expanded clones.

J gene,V gene,clone size,D gene,CDR3 protein,CDR3 DNA
TRBJ1-4,TRBV28,.,.,CASKGLGDFNEKLFF,TGTGCCAGCAAGGGACTGGGGGACTTTAATGAAAAACTGTTTTTT
TRBJ2-5,TRBV20-1,.,.,CSASGEQETQYF,TGCAGTGCTAGCGGGGAACAAGAGACCCAGTACTTC
TRBJ2-5,TRBV7-6,few,TRBD1,CASSLGGTGLQETQYF,TGTGCCAGCAGCTTAGGCGGGACAGGGCTACAAGAGACCCAGTACTTC
TRBJ1-6,TRBV3-1,.,.,CASSQGTVGSPLHF,TGTGCCAGCAGCCAAGGGACAGTCGGATCACCCCTCCACTTT
TRBJ2-7,TRBV27,many,.,CASNAGGGLGNEQYF,TGTGCCAGCAACGCGGGTGGCGGTTTGGGAAACGAGCAGTACTTC
TRBJ1-5,TRBV4-1,.,.,CASSQVQDHQPQHF,TGCGCCAGCAGCCAGGTACAGGACCATCAGCCCCAGCATTTT
TRBJ1-3,TRBV3-1,.,TRBD1,CASTDRGAIYF,TGTGCCAGCACCGACAGGGGGGCCATATATTTT
TRBJ2-7,TRBV27,.,.,CASSHQAGSGFPEQYF,TGTGCCAGCAGCCACCAAGCTGGCAGCGGCTTCCCCGAGCAGTACTTC
TRBJ2-7,TRBV7-2,.,TRBD2,CASSVGLAGDYEQYF,TGTGCCAGCAGCGTCGGACTAGCGGGGGACTACGAGCAGTACTTC
TRBJ2-7,TRBV30,.,.,CAWSSGGGPYEQYF,TGTGCCTGGAGCTCCGGAGGGGGGCCCTACGAGCAGTACTTC
TRBJ1-3,TRBV19,few,.,CASSTYGGENTIYF,TGTGCCAGTAGTACGTACGGGGGCGAAAACACCATATATTTT
TRBJ1-2,TRBV29-1,many,.,CSVQPQWGHGYTF,TGCAGCGTTCAACCCCAGTGGGGTCACGGCTACACCTTC
TRBJ1-4,TRBV2,.,TRBD1,CARGEQGLFATNEKLFF,TGTGCCAGAGGAGAACAGGGGTTGTTTGCAACTAATGAAAAACTGTTTTTT
TRBJ2-3,TRBV20-1,many,TRBD2,CSASKTSGGHTQYF,TGCAGTGCTAGCAAAACTAGCGGGGGACATACGCAGTATTTT
TRBJ2-2,TRBV9,few,.,CASSVATRNTGELFF,TGTGCCAGCAGCGTAGCGACCCGGAACACCGGGGAGCTGTTTTTT
TRBJ2-1,TRBV12-3/TRBV12-4,many,TRBD1,CASSTGQGGEQFF,TGTGCCAGCAGTACGGGACAGGGGGGTGAGCAGTTCTTC
TRBJ2-5,TRBV18,many,TRBD2,CASSRQLANQETQYF,TGTGCCAGCTCACGTCAACTAGCGAACCAAGAGACCCAGTACTTC
TRBJ2-7,TRBV20-1,few,TRBD1,CSARPPPGQGSYEQYF,TGCAGTGCTAGACCACCCCCGGGACAGGGATCGTACGAGCAGTACTTC
TRBJ1-1,TRBV21-1,many,.,CASSNRQDMNTEAFF,TGTGCCAGCAGCAACCGACAGGACATGAACACTGAAGCTTTCTTT
TRBJ2-5,TRBV12-3/TRBV12-4,many,.,CASSVRRQGSGTQYF,TGTGCCAGCAGTGTCCGTCGACAGGGTAGCGGGACCCAGTACTTC
TRBJ2-7,TRBV27,.,TRBD1,CASSFQGQGVEQYF,TGTGCCAGCAGTTTTCAGGGACAGGGGGTCGAGCAGTACTTC
TRBJ1-5,TRBV12-3/TRBV12-4,once,.,CASSLGGESNQPQHF,TGTGCCAGCAGTTTGGGGGGAGAGAGCAATCAGCCCCAGCATTTT
TRBJ2-7,TRBV5-1,.,.,CASSLVSAGAYEQYF,TGCGCCAGCAGCTTGGTCTCGGCCGGAGCCTACGAGCAGTACTTC
TRBJ2-5,TRBV4-2,few,TRBD2,CASSQGLRGDQETQYF,TGTGCCAGCAGCCAAGGTCTGCGGGGGGACCAAGAGACCCAGTACTTC
TRBJ2-7,TRBV10-3,.,TRBD2,CAIRVFGAGGLYEQYF,TGTGCCATCCGTGTCTTTGGGGCGGGGGGGCTCTACGAGCAGTACTTC
TRBJ2-5,TRBV7-2,.,.,CASSQEGRETQYF,TGTGCCAGCAGCCAGGAAGGGCGGGAGACCCAGTACTTC
TRBJ2-2,TRBV19,few,.,CASSPGLIYTGELFF,TGTGCCAGTAGTCCGGGACTGATATACACCGGGGAGCTGTTTTTT
TRBJ1-1,TRBV6-4,few,.,CASSEVWGSEAFF,TGTGCCAGCAGTGAGGTTTGGGGATCTGAAGCTTTCTTT
TRBJ1-2,TRBV7-9,.,.,CASSLGSNNYGYTF,TGTGCCAGCAGCCTGGGCAGCAATAACTATGGCTACACCTTC
TRBJ2-1,TRBV9,.,TRBD2,CASSASTGGRYNEQFF,TGTGCCAGCAGCGCATCCACGGGGGGGAGATACAATGAGCAGTTCTTC
TRBJ2-5,TRBV5-1,few,TRBD2,CASSYGDWGLAGYQETQYF,TGCGCCAGCAGCTACGGAGATTGGGGACTAGCGGGGTACCAAGAGACCCAGTACTTC
TRBJ2-7,TRBV7-8,.,TRBD2,CASSSPRGGFTYEQYF,TGTGCCAGCAGCTCCCCGAGGGGAGGGTTTACCTACGAGCAGTACTTC
TRBJ2-1,TRBV12-3/TRBV12-4,many,.,CASSTGLSSYNEQFF,TGTGCCAGCAGTACAGGGTTGAGCTCCTACAATGAGCAGTTCTTC
TRBJ2-3,TRBV7-2,.,.,CASSVQGGGRTDTQYF,TGTGCCAGCAGCGTTCAGGGAGGGGGACGAACAGATACGCAGTATTTT
TRBJ2-7,TRBV12-3/TRBV12-4,.,.,CASSLTSLGYEQYF,TGTGCCAGCAGTTTAACGTCGCTTGGCTACGAGCAGTACTTC
TRBJ1-2,TRBV9,.,.,CASSVASATNYGYTF,TGTGCCAGCAGCGTAGCGTCGGCTACTAACTATGGCTACACCTTC